These T cell receptor beta chains were read from a single sample in a study of tumor-infiltrating lymphocytes in primary liver carcinoma. TCRdb re-called the multiplex PCR reads with MiXCR, one entry per CDR3 protein. The table includes 95,000 to 100,000 distinct CDR3 sequences, about 67% detected once. Sequences were obtained from liver tumor tissue from sampling region 2. The source is a woman aged 55-75 years with primary liver carcinoma and hepatitis B virus infection. CDR3s include the opening cysteine and the closing phenylalanine or tryptophan. The order of the fields is V gene, CDR3 protein.

TRBV6-2/TRBV6-3	CASSSRWTAEFGTEYF
TRBV11-2	CASSVDGQFNTQAFF
TRBV11-2	CSSTLESSGRSQYF
TRBV20-1	CSARLTDTQYF
TRBV4-1	CASSQGLPGTSTDTQYF
TRBV11-1	CGSRKQGVGTRELFF
TRBV29-1	CSVVPSGTGGYTGELFF
TRBV5-6	CASSTILQGNTGELFF
TRBV6-1	CASRGDRGEPQHF
TRBV6-5	CASSTPRDSHYKQYF
TRBV14	CASSQDRADQAFF
TRBV28	CASRTDTYVYEQYF
TRBV4-2	CASSPRLLYEQYF
TRBV12-3/TRBV12-4	CASSLGSGSTGTQCF
TRBV11-3	CAGSLGHDTGHGYTF
TRBV19	CASSRSRDYEQYF
TRBV5-4	CASSSVMTSGRAGELFF
TRBV5-1	CASSFGQAVDDYTF
TRBV18	CASSVGGTDTQYF
TRBV28	CASSAPRGGGTDTQYF
TRBV5-1	CASSLVRERCEQFF
TRBV10-3	CVIKRADDTYEQYF
TRBV14	CASSQSKRDRRNEQFF
TRBV5-5	CARSLGAEINGYTF
TRBV11-2	CASTPSGNNEQFF
TRBV29-1	CNVATSPLGGEQFF
TRBV11-2	CASTSGLAGPDMRYF
TRBV28	CASGAPLGQGTEDFF
TRBV7-8	CASSFRQGPSETKYF
TRBV28	CASSLYGTRVLYF
TRBV29-1	CSVAGGHGVDEQYF
TRBV12-3/TRBV12-4	CASSLQGSYEQYF
TRBV5-4	CASSSNRGSIEAFF
TRBV5-1	CASSLEERTYNEQFF
TRBV5-1	CANSYSWYSSYNEQFF
TRBV18	CASSVGQTTGELFF
TRBV5-1	CASSLVGSSYEQYF
TRBV11-2	CASSPAVSYEQYF
TRBV11-2	CAISLTPSGNPDQETQHF
TRBV11-2	CASSLEVSAISALHF
TRBV5-1	CASSSGLAGGCSYEQYF
TRBV5-1	CASSTGQGSDEQYF
TRBV11-3	CVSSTGASSYEQYF
TRBV6-6	CASSEQFF
TRBV6-5	CASRYSRGDTEAFF
TRBV12-3/TRBV12-4	CATGLDRTGELFF
TRBV6-4	CASSEKGLAGANEQFF
TRBV5-1	CASSLGQNSGANVLTF
TRBV6-1	CASSDRGTGELFF
TRBV5-4	CASSFTSGSIETHYF
TRBV14	CASSQEQGYGNTIYF